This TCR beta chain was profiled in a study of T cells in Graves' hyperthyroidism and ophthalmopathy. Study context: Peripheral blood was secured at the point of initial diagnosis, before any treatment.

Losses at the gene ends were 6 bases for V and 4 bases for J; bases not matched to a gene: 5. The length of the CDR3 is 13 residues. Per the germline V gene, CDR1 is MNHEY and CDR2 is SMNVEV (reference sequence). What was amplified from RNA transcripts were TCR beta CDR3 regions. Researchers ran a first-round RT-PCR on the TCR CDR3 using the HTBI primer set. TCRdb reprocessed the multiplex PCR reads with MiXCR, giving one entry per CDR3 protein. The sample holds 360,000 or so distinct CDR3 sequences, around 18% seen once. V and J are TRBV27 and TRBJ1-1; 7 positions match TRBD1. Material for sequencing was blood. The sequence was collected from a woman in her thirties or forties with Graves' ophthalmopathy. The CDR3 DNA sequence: TGTGCCAGCAGCCAGACAGGGTTCACTGAAGCTTTCTTT. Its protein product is CASSQTGFTEAFF.